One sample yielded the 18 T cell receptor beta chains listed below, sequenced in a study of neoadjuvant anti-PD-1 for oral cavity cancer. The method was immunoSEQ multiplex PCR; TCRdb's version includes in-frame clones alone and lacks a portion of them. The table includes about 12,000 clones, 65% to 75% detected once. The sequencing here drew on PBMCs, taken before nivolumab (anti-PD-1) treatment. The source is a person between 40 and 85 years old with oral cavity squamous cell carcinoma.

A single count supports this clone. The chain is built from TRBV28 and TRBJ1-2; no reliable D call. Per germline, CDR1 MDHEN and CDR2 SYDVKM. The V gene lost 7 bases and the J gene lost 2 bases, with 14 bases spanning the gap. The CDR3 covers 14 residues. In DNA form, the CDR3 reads TGTGCCAGCACCCCTGGTGGCACCAACTATGGCTACACCTTC. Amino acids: CASTPGGTNYGYTF.

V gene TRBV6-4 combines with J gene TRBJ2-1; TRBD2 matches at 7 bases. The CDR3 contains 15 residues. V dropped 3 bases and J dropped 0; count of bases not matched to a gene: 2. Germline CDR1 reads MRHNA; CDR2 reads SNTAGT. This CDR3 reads CASSEWGGSYNEQFF. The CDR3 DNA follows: TGTGCCAGCAGTGAGTGGGGGGGCTCCTACAATGAGCAGTTCTTC.

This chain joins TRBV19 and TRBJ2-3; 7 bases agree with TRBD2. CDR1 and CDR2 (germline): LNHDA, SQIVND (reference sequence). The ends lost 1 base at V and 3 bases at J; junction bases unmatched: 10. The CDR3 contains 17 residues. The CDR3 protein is CASSIADSGLGTDTQYF. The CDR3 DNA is TGTGCCAGTAGTATAGCCGATAGCGGGCTCGGTACAGATACGCAGTATTTT.

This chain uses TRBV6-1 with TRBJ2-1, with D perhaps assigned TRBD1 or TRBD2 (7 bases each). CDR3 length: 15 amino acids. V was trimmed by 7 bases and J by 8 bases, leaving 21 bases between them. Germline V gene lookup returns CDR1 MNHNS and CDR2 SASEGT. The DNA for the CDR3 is TGTGCCAGCACCCCAAGGGTACAGGGGAGGGATGAGCAGTTCTTC. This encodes CASTPRVQGRDEQFF.

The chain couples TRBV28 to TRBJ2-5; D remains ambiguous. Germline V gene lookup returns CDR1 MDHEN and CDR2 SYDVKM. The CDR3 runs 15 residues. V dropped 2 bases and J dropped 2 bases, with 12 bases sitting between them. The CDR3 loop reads CASSLIGQAQETQYF. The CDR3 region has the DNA TGTGCCAGCAGTTTAATAGGTCAGGCTCAAGAGACCCAGTACTTC.

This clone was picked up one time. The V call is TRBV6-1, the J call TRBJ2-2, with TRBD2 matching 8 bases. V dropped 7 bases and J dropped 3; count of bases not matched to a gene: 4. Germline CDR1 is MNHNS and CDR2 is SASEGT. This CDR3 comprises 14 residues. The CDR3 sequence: CASKAGGYTGELFF. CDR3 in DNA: TGTGCCAGCAAGGCGGGGGGTTACACCGGGGAGCTGTTTTTT.

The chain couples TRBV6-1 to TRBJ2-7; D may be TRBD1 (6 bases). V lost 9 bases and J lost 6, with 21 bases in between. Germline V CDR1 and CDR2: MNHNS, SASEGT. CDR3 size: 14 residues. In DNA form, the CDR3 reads TGTGCCAGTACCCGGGACACGCTTGCGCTCGAGCAGTACTTC. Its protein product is CASTRDTLALEQYF.

The CDR3 loop is CASSHGQSSYNEQFF. The CDR3 DNA sequence: TGCGCCAGCAGCCACGGACAGAGCTCCTACAATGAGCAGTTCTTC. The gene calls are TRBV4-1 and TRBJ2-1, with a weak D call TRBD1 (6 bases). The CDR3 is 15 residues long. Trimming removed 3 bases from V and 0 bases from J, with 9 bases in between. CDR1 is MGHRA, CDR2 YSYEKL, per germline.

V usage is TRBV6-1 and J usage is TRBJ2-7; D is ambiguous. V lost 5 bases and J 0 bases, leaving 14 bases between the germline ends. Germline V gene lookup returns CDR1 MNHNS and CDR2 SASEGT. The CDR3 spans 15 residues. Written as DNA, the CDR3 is TGTGCCAGCAGTCCGCAGAGCCGCGGCTCCTACGAGCAGTACTTC. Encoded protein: CASSPQSRGSYEQYF.

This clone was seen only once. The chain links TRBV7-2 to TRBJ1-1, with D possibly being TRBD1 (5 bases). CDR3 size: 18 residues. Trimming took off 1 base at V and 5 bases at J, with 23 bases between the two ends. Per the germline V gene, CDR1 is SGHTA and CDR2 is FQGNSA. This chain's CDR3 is CASSLGWDEGISTTEAFF. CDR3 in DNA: TGTGCCAGCAGCTTAGGTTGGGACGAGGGCATATCGACTACTGAAGCTTTCTTT.

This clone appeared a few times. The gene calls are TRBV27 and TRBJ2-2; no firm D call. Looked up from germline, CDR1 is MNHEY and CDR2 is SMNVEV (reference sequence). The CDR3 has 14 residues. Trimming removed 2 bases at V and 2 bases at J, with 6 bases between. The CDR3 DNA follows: TGTGCCAGCAGTTTAACCAGCAACACCGGGGAGCTGTTTTTT. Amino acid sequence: CASSLTSNTGELFF.

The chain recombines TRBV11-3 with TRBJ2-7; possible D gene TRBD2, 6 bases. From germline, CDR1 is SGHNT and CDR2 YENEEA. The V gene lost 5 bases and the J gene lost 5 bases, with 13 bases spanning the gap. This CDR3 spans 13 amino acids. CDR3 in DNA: TGTGCCAGCAGCGGGCTGGAGGGGCACGAGCAGTACTTC. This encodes CASSGLEGHEQYF.

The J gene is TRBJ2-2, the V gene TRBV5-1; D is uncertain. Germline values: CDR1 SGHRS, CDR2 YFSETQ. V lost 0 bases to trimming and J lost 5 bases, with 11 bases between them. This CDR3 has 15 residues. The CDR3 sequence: CASSLGAKKTGELFF. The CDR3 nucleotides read TGCGCCAGCAGCTTGGGTGCGAAGAAGACCGGGGAGCTGTTTTTT.

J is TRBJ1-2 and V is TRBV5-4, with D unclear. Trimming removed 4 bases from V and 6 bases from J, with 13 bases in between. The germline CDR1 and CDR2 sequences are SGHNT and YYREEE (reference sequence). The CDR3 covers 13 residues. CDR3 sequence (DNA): TGTGCCAGCAGCCTAAGGGTCGCGGATGGCTACACCTTC. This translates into CASSLRVADGYTF. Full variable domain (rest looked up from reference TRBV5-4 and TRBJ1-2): ETGVTQSPTHLIKTRGQQVTLRCSSQSGHNTVSWYQQALGQGPQFIFQYYREEENGRGNFPPRFSGLQFPNYSSELNVNALELDDSALYLCASSLRVADGYTFGSGTRLTVV.

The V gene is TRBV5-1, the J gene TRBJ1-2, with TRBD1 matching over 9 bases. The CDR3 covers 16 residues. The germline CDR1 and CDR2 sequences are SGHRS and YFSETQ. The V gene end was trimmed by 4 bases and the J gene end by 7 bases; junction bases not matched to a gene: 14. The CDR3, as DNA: TGCGCCAGCAGCGCGATCCGGGACAGGGCCTCGGCTGGCTACACCTTC. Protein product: CASSAIRDRASAGYTF.

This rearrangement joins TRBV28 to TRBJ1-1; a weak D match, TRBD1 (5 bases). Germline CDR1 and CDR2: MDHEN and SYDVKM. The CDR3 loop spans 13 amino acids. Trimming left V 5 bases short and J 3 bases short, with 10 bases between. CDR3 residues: CASSPSGYTEAFF. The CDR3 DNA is TGTGCCAGCAGTCCCTCAGGGTACACTGAAGCTTTCTTT.

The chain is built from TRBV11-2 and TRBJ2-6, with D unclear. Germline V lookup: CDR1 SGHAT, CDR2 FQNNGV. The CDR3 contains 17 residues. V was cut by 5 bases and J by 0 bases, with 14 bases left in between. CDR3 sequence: CASSPRLGRSGANVLTF. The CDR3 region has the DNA TGTGCCAGCAGCCCCCGCCTAGGGCGCTCTGGGGCCAACGTCCTGACTTTC.

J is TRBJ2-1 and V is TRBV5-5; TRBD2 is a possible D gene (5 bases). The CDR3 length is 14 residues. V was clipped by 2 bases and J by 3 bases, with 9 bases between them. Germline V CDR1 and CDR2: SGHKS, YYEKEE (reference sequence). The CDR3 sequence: CASSFGGDYNEQFF. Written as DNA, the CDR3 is TGTGCCAGCAGCTTTGGAGGAGACTACAATGAGCAGTTCTTC.